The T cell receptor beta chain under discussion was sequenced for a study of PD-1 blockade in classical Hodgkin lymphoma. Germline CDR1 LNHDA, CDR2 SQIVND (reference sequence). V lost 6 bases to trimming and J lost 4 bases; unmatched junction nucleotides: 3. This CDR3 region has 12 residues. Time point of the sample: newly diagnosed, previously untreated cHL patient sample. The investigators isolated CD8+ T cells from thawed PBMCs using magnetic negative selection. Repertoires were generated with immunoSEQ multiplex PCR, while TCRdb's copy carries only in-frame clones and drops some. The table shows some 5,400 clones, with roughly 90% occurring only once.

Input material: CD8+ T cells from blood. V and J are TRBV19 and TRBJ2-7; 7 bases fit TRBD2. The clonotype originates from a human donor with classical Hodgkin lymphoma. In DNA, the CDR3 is TGTGCCAGTAGCATGGGGGGGTACGAGCAGTACTTC. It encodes CASSMGGYEQYF.